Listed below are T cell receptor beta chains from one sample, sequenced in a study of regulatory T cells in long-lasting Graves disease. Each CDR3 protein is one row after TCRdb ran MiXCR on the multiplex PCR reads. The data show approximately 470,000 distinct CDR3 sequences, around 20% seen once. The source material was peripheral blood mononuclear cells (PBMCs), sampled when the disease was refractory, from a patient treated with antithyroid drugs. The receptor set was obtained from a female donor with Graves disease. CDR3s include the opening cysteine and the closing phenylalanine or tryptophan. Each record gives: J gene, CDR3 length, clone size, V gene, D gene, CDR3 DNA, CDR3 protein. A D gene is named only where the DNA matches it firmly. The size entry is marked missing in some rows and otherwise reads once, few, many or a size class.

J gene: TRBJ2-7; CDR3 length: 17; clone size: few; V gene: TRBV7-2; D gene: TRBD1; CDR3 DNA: TGTGCCAGCAGCTTAGCAGGGACAGGAAAACTCTCCTACGAGCAGTACTTC; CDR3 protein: CASSLAGTGKLSYEQYF
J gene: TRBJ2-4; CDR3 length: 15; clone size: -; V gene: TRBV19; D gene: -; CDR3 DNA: TGTGCCAGTAGTATTATTGCAGGGCTCAAAAACATTCAGCACTTC; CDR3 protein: CASSIIAGLKNIQHF
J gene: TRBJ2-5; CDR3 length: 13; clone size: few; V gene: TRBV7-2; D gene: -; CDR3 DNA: TGTGCCAGCAGGTTTGGTTCCCAAGAGACCCAGTACTTC; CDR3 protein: CASRFGSQETQYF
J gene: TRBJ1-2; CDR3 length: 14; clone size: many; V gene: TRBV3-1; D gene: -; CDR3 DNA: TGTGCCAGCAGCCAAGATTTGGGGAGTAGCGGCTACACCTTC; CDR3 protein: CASSQDLGSSGYTF
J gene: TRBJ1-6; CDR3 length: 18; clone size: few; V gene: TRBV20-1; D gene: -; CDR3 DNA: TGCAGTGCGGGGGAGTTGACTACAGCCAAAAATGGAAATTCACCCCTCCACTTT; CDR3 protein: CSAGELTTAKNGNSPLHF
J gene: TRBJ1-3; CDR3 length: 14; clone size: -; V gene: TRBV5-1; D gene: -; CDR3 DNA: TGCGCCAGCAGCCTAAAGACAGCGGCGGACACCATATATTTT; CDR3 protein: CASSLKTAADTIYF
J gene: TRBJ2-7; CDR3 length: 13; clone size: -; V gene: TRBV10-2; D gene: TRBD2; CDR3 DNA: TGCGCCAGCAGTGCAGCGGGAGAGGGTGAGCAGTACTTC; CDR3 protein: CASSAAGEGEQYF
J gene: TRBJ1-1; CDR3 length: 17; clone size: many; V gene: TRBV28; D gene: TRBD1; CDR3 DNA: TGTGCCAGCGTGACGTCGGGTTGGTTGGACAGGGAGATTGAAGCTTTCTTT; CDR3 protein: CASVTSGWLDREIEAFF
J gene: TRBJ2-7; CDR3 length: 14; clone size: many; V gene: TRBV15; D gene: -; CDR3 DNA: TGTGCCACCAGCAGAGGACACTGGACGGATGAGCAGTACTTC; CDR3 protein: CATSRGHWTDEQYF
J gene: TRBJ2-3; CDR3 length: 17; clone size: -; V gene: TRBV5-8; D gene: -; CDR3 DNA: TGTGCCAGCAGCGCGGGAACTGGGCTTACTAGCACAGATACGCAGTATTTT; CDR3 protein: CASSAGTGLTSTDTQYF
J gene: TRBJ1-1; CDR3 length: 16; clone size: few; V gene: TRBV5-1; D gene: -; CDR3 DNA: TGCGCCAGCAGCTTGGCCGTAGGGGCTTTGAACACTGAAGCTTTCTTT; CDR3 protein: CASSLAVGALNTEAFF
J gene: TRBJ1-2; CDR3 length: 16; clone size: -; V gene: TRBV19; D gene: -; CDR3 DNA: TGTGCCAGTAGTAGCCGGGGACCGCCTAGTATCTATGGCTACACCTTC; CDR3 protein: CASSSRGPPSIYGYTF
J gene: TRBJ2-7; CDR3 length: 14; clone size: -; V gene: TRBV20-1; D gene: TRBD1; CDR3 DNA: TGCAGTACGCGGACAGGACCCTCATCCTACGAGCAGTACTTC; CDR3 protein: CSTRTGPSSYEQYF
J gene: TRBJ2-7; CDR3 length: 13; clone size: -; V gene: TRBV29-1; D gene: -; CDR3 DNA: TGCAGCTTTGTCGCAGGGTCGACCTACGAGCAGTACTTC; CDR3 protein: CSFVAGSTYEQYF